The 23 T cell receptor beta chains below were found in one sample sequenced in a study of blood T cell repertoires in COVID-19. Libraries were prepared by immunoSEQ multiplex PCR; TCRdb keeps only in-frame clonotypes and omits some of them. The repertoire holds approximately 110,000 clones, with 80% to 90% as singletons. Sequences were obtained from peripheral blood. The receptor set was obtained from a human donor in a cohort sampled during active COVID-19.

The chain recombines TRBV18 with TRBJ1-4; 7 nucleotides match TRBD1. CDR1 and CDR2 (germline): KGHSH, LQKENI. The V and J ends lost 3 bases and 0 bases, in that order; junction bases with no gene match: 1. The CDR3 is made up of 15 amino acids. CDR3 sequence: CASSPTGATNEKLFF. DNA of the CDR3: TGTGCCAGCTCACCCACAGGGGCAACTAATGAAAAACTGTTTTTT.

This chain joins TRBV7-3 and TRBJ2-1; TRBD1 matches 8 bases. The J segment lost 7 bases and the V segment lost 2 bases, leaving 4 bases of the junction unmatched. The germline V gene has CDR1 SGHTA and CDR2 FQGTGA. CDR3 size: 14 residues. CDR3 nucleotides: TGTGCCAGCAGCTTATCAGGGGGCGGGAATGAGCAGTTCTTC. Protein: CASSLSGGGNEQFF.

V is TRBV20-1 and J is TRBJ2-3; TRBD2 agrees at 13 bases. V dropped 3 bases and J dropped 5; count of bases not matched to a gene: 8. Germline V gene data show CDR1 as DFQATT and CDR2 as SNEGSKA (reference sequence). This CDR3 comprises 16 residues. DNA of the CDR3: TGCAGTGCTAGTACTAGCGGGGGGGCCGGGGGAGATACGCAGTATTTT. This encodes CSASTSGGAGGDTQYF.

The chain links TRBV19 to TRBJ2-5; 10 nucleotides agree with TRBD1. The CDR3 consists of 16 residues. Germline V gene data show CDR1 as LNHDA and CDR2 as SQIVND (reference sequence). V dropped 4 bases and J dropped 5; count of bases not matched to a gene: 10. DNA for the CDR3: TGTGCCAGTAGTACGACGACAGGGGGCGAGGTGGAGACCCAGTACTTC. It translates to CASSTTTGGEVETQYF.

This clone occurred a few times. The V call is TRBV2, the J call TRBJ1-3; possible D gene TRBD1, 6 bases. Trimming pared 8 bases from V and 7 bases from J, leaving 12 bases between. CDR3 length: 12 amino acids. Germline assignment: CDR1 SNHLY and CDR2 FYNNEI. Here the CDR3 DNA reads TGTGCCAGCCGAGGGCAGGGGAACACCATATATTTT. The encoded protein is CASRGQGNTIYF.

The gene calls are TRBV24-1 and TRBJ1-1, with D possibly being TRBD1 (6 bases). V was clipped by 6 bases and J by 4 bases, with 8 bases between them. This CDR3 region has 12 residues. CDR1 is KGHDR, CDR2 SFDVKD, per germline. CDR3 amino acids: CATSQGSTEAFF. In DNA form, the CDR3 reads TGTGCCACCAGTCAGGGGTCCACTGAAGCTTTCTTT.

This clone showed up just once. J is TRBJ2-2 and V is TRBV2; 12 bases agree with TRBD2. The length of the CDR3 is 16 residues. V shed 7 bases, J shed 4 bases, and the junction held 7 bases outside the gene matches. Germline assignment: CDR1 SNHLY and CDR2 FYNNEI. The CDR3 sequence: CASIFGLAGPTGELFF. The DNA of the CDR3 is TGTGCCAGCATATTCGGACTAGCGGGGCCCACCGGGGAGCTGTTTTTT.

This rearrangement joins TRBV6-6 to TRBJ2-3; TRBD2 might be the D (6 bases). The CDR3 length is 16 residues. The germline gives CDR1 MNHNY, CDR2 SVGAGI (reference sequence). V lost 3 bases to trimming and J lost 0 bases, with 13 bases between them. As DNA, the CDR3 is TGTGCCAGCAGTTATATGGGGGAGGACAGCACAGATACGCAGTATTTT. Translation: CASSYMGEDSTDTQYF.

The chain combines TRBV27 with TRBJ2-7; the match to TRBD2 covers 7 bases. Germline V lookup: CDR1 MNHEY, CDR2 SMNVEV (reference sequence). The length of the CDR3 is 14 residues. V shed 2 bases, J shed 6 bases, and the junction held 7 bases outside the gene matches. In DNA, the CDR3 is TGTGCCAGCAGTTTAGGCTTAGCTAGCGGCGAGCAGTACTTC. Encoded protein: CASSLGLASGEQYF.

V usage is TRBV5-1 and J usage is TRBJ1-1; D call uncertain. The CDR3 has 14 amino acids. V gave up 1 base and J gave up 1 base, with 8 bases separating them. The germline V gene has CDR1 SGHRS and CDR2 YFSETQ. The CDR3 sequence is CASSLRPGNTEAFF. In nucleotides, the CDR3 is TGCGCCAGCAGCTTGAGACCAGGGAACACTGAAGCTTTCTTT.

This clone occurred once. The same CDR3 also results from other DNA sequences found in this sample. The chain combines TRBV19 with TRBJ1-1; 8 nucleotides align to TRBD1. V trimming: 3 bases; J trimming: 2 bases; junction bases outside the gene matches: 2. This CDR3 has 14 residues. In germline, CDR1 is LNHDA, CDR2 SQIVND (reference sequence). CDR3 in amino acids: CASSIQGANTEAFF. DNA for the CDR3: TGTGCCAGTAGTATTCAGGGGGCCAACACTGAAGCTTTCTTT.

Only a few counts were recorded for this clone. The chain couples TRBV5-5 to TRBJ1-5, with 11 bases matching TRBD1. V lost 3 bases, J lost 4 bases, and 3 bases stayed unmatched. The V gene's germline CDR1 is SGHKS and CDR2 YYEKEE (reference sequence). The CDR3 totals 15 residues. As DNA, the CDR3 is TGTGCCAGCAGCTGGGGACAGGGGGGAAATCAGCCCCAGCATTTT. Its protein product is CASSWGQGGNQPQHF.

This CDR3 is CASSATANYGYTF. The CDR3 nucleotides read TGCGCCAGCAGTGCGACAGCGAACTATGGCTACACCTTC. V is TRBV10-2 and J is TRBJ1-2, with a weak D call TRBD1 (5 bases). The length of the CDR3 is 13 residues. CDR1 WSHSY and CDR2 SAAADI come from the germline V gene. Trimming took 4 bases from V and 2 from J, leaving 8 bases between them.

This chain uses TRBV28 with TRBJ1-1, with no clear D. Trimming shortened V by 6 bases and J by 1 base, and 15 bases separated the two germline ends. The CDR3 length is 15 residues. CDR1 is MDHEN, CDR2 SYDVKM, per germline. DNA of the CDR3: TGTGCCAGCAGCACACCGCTTTCGGGGAACACTGAAGCTTTCTTT. This codes for CASSTPLSGNTEAFF.

The chain joins TRBV5-5 to TRBJ2-7; TRBD1 aligns across 7 bases. CDR3 length: 14 residues. The V and J ends lost 4 bases and 3 bases, in that order; junction bases with no gene match: 7. CDR1 and CDR2 from the germline V gene are SGHKS and YYEKEE (reference sequence). Here the CDR3 DNA reads TGTGCCAGCAGCCCCGACAGGGACCTCTACGAGCAGTACTTC. It encodes CASSPDRDLYEQYF.

The chain combines TRBV29-1 with TRBJ1-2, with a weak D call TRBD1 (6 bases). The CDR3 has 13 residues. Germline CDR1 is SQVTM and CDR2 is ANQGSEA. V was shortened by 3 bases and J by 5 bases, with 13 bases between the two germline ends. The CDR3 loop is CSVDRTEEYGYTF. As DNA, the CDR3 is TGCAGCGTTGATCGGACAGAGGAATATGGCTACACCTTC.

Of note for this clone: An end of the junction differs from the germline gene, which may be a read error. V gene TRBV15 combines with J gene TRBJ2-7; D gene uncertain. Germline CDR1 and CDR2: LNHNV and YYDKDF (reference sequence). CDR3 length: 14 residues. CDR3 amino acids: CATSRDLSEGRHHF. The CDR3 region has the DNA TGTGCCACCAGCAGAGATCTGTCTGAAGGCAGGCATCACTTC.

The chain employs TRBV27 and TRBJ2-7; D uncertain. Germline CDR1 and CDR2: MNHEY and SMNVEV (reference sequence). Between the trimmed V and J ends, which lost 3 bases and 5 bases, there was a span of 11 bases. The CDR3 covers 13 residues. The CDR3 nucleotides are TGTGCCAGCAGTTTCACAATCTCGAACGAGCAGTACTTC. Translating it yields CASSFTISNEQYF.

This chain connects TRBV6-6 to TRBJ2-1, with D possibly matching TRBD1 (6 bases). CDR1 MNHNY and CDR2 SVGAGI come from the germline V gene (reference sequence). CDR3 length: 15 amino acids. Between the trimmed V and J ends, which lost 5 bases and 9 bases, there was a span of 20 bases. The CDR3 bases are TGTGCCAGCAGTCCAACAGACCGCGTCAGGGGTGAGCAGTTCTTC. This sequence encodes CASSPTDRVRGEQFF.

The chain combines TRBV5-1 with TRBJ2-7; tentative D call: TRBD2 (5 bases). The length of the CDR3 is 16 residues. Trimming removed 0 bases at V and 3 bases at J, with 16 bases between. Germline V gives CDR1 SGHRS, CDR2 YFSETQ. CDR3 region: CASSLAFRTGNYEQYF. The DNA of the CDR3 is TGCGCCAGCAGCTTGGCCTTTAGGACGGGGAACTACGAGCAGTACTTC.

The chain carries TRBV6-5 and TRBJ1-1, with TRBD1 matching over 10 bases. Germline loops: CDR1 MNHEY, CDR2 SVGAGI. CDR3 length: 13 amino acids. V trimming: 6 bases; J trimming: 5 bases; junction bases outside the gene matches: 3. The CDR3 is CASRGQGGTEAFF. The CDR3 bases are TGTGCCAGCAGAGGACAGGGGGGGACTGAAGCTTTCTTT.

This chain uses TRBV30 with TRBJ2-7; possibly TRBD2 for D (6 bases). Germline V gene data show CDR1 as GTSNPN and CDR2 as SVGIG (reference sequence). This CDR3 has 14 amino acids. The V end was cut by 0 bases, the J end by 4 bases, with 13 bases between. The CDR3 DNA sequence: TGTGCCTGGAGTGTACTTGGAGGGGCGTACGAGCAGTACTTC. This gives the protein CAWSVLGGAYEQYF.

The V call is TRBV2, the J call TRBJ2-7, with 10 bases lining up with TRBD1. V lost 4 bases and J lost 3; bases outside the gene matches: 6. This CDR3 region has 15 residues. Germline CDR1 reads SNHLY; CDR2 reads FYNNEI. The CDR3 here is CASSGPGQGFYEQYF. For the CDR3, the DNA is TGTGCCAGCAGTGGGCCGGGACAGGGGTTCTACGAGCAGTACTTC.